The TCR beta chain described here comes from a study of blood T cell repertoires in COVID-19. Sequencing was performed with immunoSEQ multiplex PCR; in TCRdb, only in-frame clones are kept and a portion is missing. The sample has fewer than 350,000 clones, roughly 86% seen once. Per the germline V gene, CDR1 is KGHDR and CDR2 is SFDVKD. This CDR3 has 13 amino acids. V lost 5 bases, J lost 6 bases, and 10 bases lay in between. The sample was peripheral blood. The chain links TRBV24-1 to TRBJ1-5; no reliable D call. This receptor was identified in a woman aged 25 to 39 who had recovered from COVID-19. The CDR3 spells CATSGARGQPQHF. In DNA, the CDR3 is TGTGCCACCAGTGGGGCCCGGGGTCAGCCCCAGCATTTT.